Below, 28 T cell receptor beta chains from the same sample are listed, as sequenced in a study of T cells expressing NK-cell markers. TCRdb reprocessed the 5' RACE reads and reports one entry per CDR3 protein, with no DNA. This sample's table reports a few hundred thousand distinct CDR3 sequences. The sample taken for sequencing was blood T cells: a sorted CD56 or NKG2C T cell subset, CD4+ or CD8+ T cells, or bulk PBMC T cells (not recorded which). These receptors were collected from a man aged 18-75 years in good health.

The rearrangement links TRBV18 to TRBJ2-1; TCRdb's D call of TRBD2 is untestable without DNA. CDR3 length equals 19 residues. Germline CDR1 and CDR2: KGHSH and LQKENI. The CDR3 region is CASSLRLAGGKISYNEQFF. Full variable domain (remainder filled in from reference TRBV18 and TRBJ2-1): NAGVMQNPRHLVRRRGQEARLRCSPMKGHSHVYWYRQLPEEGLKFMVYLQKENIIDESGMPKERFSAEFPKEGPSILRIQQVVRGDSAAYFCASSLRLAGGKISYNEQFFGPGTRLTVL.

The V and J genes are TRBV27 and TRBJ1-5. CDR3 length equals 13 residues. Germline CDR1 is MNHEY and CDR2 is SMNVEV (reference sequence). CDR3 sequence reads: CASSSRSSQPQHF.

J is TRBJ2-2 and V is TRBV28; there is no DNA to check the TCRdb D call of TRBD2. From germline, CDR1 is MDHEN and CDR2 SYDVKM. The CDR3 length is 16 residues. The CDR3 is CASSLGLAGVSGELFF.

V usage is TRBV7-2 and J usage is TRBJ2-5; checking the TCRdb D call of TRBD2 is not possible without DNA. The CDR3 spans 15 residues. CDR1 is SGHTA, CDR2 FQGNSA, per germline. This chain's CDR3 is CASSLAGTPKETQYF.

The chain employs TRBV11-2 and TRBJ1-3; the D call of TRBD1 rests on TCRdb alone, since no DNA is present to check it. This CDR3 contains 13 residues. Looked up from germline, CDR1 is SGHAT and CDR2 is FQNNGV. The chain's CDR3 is CASTRGSGNTIYF. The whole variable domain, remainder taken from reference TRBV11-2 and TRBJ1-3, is EAGVAQSPRYKIIEKRQSVAFWCNPISGHATLYWYQQILGQGPKLLIQFQNNGVVDDSQLPKDRFSAERLKGVDSTLKIQPAKLEDSAVYLCASTRGSGNTIYFGEGSWLTVV.

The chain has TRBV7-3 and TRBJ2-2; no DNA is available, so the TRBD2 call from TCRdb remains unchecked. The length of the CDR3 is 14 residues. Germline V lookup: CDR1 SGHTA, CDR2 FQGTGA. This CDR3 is CASRLGGDTGELFF.

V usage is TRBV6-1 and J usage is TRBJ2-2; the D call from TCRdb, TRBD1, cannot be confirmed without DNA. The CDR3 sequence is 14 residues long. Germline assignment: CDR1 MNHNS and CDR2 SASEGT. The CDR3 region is CASTRGGRTGELFF.

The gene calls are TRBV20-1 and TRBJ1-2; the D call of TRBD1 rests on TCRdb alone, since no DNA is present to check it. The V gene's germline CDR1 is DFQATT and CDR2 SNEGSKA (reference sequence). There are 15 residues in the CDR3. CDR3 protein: CSAAEGQASDYGYTF.

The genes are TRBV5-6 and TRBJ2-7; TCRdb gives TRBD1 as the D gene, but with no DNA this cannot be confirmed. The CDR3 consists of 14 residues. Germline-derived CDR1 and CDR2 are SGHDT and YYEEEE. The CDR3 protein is CASSRGGLSYEQYF.

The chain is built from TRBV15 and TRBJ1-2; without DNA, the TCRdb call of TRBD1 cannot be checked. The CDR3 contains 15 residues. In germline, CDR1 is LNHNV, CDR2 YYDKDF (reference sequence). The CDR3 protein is CATSRSRAGRGGYTF.

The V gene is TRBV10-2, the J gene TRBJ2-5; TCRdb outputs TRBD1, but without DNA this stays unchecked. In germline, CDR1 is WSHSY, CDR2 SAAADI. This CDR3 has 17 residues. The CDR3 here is CASSEIRAPRGGETQYF.

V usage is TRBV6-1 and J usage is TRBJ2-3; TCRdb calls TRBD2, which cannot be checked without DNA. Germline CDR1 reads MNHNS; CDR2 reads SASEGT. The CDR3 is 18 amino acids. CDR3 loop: CASRKKALAGGFTDTQYF.

This CDR3 reads CASLRGGPRSEGNEQFF. The chain employs TRBV7-9 and TRBJ2-1; TCRdb outputs TRBD2, but without DNA this stays unchecked. Germline-derived CDR1 and CDR2 are SEHNR and FQNEAQ (reference sequence). This CDR3 has 17 amino acids. Using reference TRBV7-9 and TRBJ2-1 for the parts outside the CDR3, the full variable domain is DTGVSQNPRHKITKRGQNVTFRCDPISEHNRLYWYRQTLGQGPEFLTYFQNEAQLEKSRLLSDRFSAERPKGSFSTLEIQRTEQGDSAMYLCASLRGGPRSEGNEQFFGPGTRLTVL.

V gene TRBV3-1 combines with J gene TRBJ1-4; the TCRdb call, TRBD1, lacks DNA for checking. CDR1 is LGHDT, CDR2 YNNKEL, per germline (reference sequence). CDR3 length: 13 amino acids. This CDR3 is CVSSQGGGVKLFF.

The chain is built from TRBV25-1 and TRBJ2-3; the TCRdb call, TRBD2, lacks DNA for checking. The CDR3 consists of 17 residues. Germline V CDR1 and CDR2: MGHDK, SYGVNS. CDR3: CASSEGGLAGYTDTQYF.

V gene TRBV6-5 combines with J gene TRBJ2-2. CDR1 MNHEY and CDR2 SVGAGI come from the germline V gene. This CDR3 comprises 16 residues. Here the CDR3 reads CASSTVFGPNTGELFF.

Here the CDR3 reads CASSYEKLATETQYF. The chain is built from TRBV6-5 and TRBJ2-5; no DNA is available, so the TRBD2 call from TCRdb remains unchecked. CDR1 is MNHEY and CDR2 is SVGAGI in the germline V gene. The CDR3 has 15 residues.

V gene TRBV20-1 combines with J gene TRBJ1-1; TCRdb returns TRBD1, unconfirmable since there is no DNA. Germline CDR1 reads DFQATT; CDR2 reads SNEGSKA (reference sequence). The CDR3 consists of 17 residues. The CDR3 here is CSARDLGAGGYGTEAFF.

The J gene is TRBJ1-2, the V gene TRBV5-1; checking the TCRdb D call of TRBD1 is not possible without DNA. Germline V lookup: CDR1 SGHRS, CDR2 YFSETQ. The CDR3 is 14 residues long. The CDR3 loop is CASTEVAGQLSYTF.

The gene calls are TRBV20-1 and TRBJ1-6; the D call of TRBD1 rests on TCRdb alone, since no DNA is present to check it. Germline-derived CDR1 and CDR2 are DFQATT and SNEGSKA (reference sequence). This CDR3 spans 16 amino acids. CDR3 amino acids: CSAREVGTLDNSPLHF.

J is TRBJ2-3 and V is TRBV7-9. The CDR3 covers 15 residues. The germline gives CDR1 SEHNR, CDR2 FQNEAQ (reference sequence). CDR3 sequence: CASSLVSLFTDTQYF.

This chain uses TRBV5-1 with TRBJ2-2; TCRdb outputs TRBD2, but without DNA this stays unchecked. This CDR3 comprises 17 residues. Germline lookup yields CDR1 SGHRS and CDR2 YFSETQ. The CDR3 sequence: CASSDRLAGVDTGELFF.

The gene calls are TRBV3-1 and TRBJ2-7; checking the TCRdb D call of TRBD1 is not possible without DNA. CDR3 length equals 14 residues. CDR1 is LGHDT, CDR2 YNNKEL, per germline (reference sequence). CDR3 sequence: CASSHGQGAGEQYF.

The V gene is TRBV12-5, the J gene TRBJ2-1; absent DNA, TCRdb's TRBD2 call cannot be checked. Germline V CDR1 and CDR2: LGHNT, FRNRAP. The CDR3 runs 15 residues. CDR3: CASAPPSGGYNEQFF.

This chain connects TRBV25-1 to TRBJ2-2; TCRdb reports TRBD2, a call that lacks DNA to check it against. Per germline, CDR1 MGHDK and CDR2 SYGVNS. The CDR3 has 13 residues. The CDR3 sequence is CASSLALAGELFF.

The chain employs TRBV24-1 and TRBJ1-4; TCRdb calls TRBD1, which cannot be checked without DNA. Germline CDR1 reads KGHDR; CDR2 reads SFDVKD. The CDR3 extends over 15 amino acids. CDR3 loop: CATSDPGKGSEKLFF.

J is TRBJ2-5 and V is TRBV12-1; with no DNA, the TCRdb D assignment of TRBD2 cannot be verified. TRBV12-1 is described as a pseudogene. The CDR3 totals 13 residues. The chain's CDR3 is CASTPSGLETQYF.

The CDR3 loop is CASRDYRAAGELFF. V usage is TRBV2 and J usage is TRBJ2-2; the TCRdb D gene call, TRBD1, has no DNA to confirm it. The CDR3 is 14 residues long. The germline V gene encodes CDR1 SNHLY and CDR2 FYNNEI. Variable domain in full (rest from reference TRBV2 and TRBJ2-2): EPEVTQTPSHQVTQMGQEVILRCVPISNHLYFYWYRQILGQKVEFLVSFYNNEISEKSEIFDDQFSVERPDGSNFTLKIRSTKLEDSAMYFCASRDYRAAGELFFGEGSRLTVL.